What follows are 9 T cell receptor beta chains derived from one specimen sequenced in a study of CD4 T cells in relation to SARS-CoV-2 and coronaviruses. Before the COVID-19 pandemic, during about 2011-2019, CD4+ T cells were taken from unexposed donors. TCRdb's table, derived via immunoSEQ multiplex PCR, lists solely in-frame clones and lacks some. The table lists roughly 61,000 clones, roughly 85% of them singletons. The sequenced material came from memory CD4+ T cells from PBMCs. These receptors came from a human donor in good health.

The chain joins TRBV2 to TRBJ2-2; 9 positions match TRBD1. CDR1 SNHLY and CDR2 FYNNEI come from the germline V gene. Trimming cost V 6 bases and J 7 bases; bases outside gene matches: 12. This CDR3 is 16 amino acids long. CDR3 residues: CASRVTGGASHGELFF. The CDR3 DNA is TGTGCCAGCAGGGTTACAGGGGGCGCAAGTCACGGGGAGCTGTTTTTT. Drawing the rest from reference TRBV2 and TRBJ2-2, the complete variable domain is EPEVTQTPSHQVTQMGQEVILRCVPISNHLYFYWYRQILGQKVEFLVSFYNNEISEKSEIFDDQFSVERPDGSNFTLKIRSTKLEDSAMYFCASRVTGGASHGELFFGEGSRLTVL.

V is TRBV28 and J is TRBJ2-7; TRBD1 matches 7 bases. The junction had 8 bases not matched to a gene; V was cut back by 5 bases and J by 4 bases. This CDR3 is built from 14 residues. The germline gives CDR1 MDHEN, CDR2 SYDVKM. For the CDR3, the DNA is TGTGCCAGCAGTAGGACAGGCGGCGCATACGAGCAGTACTTC. As protein: CASSRTGGAYEQYF. Drawing the rest from reference TRBV28 and TRBJ2-7, the complete variable domain is DVKVTQSSRYLVKRTGEKVFLECVQDMDHENMFWYRQDPGLGLRLIYFSYDVKMKEKGDIPEGYSVSREKKERFSLILESASTNQTSMYLCASSRTGGAYEQYFGPGTRLTVT.

V is TRBV19 and J is TRBJ2-1; 16 bases align to TRBD2. V shed 4 bases, J shed 3 bases, and the junction held 9 bases outside the gene matches. Germline lookup yields CDR1 LNHDA and CDR2 SQIVND (reference sequence). The length of the CDR3 is 19 residues. The CDR3 reads CASSTLPGTSGRVYNEQFF. The CDR3 DNA sequence: TGTGCCAGTAGTACCCTTCCTGGGACTAGCGGGAGGGTCTACAATGAGCAGTTCTTC. Full variable domain (remainder filled in from reference TRBV19 and TRBJ2-1): DGGITQSPKYLFRKEGQNVTLSCEQNLNHDAMYWYRQDPGQGLRLIYYSQIVNDFQKGDIAEGYSVSREKKESFPLTVTSAQKNPTAFYLCASSTLPGTSGRVYNEQFFGPGTRLTVL.

The J gene is TRBJ2-6, the V gene TRBV5-1; no definite D call. With 1 base removed from V and 9 bases from J, the gap between germline ends came to 26 bases. This CDR3 is 19 amino acids long. From germline, CDR1 is SGHRS and CDR2 YFSETQ. CDR3: CASSLITWYPDPSGNVLTF. DNA for the CDR3: TGCGCCAGCAGCTTGATCACCTGGTATCCAGACCCCTCCGGCAACGTCCTGACTTTC.

This rearrangement joins TRBV18 to TRBJ1-1; 7 bases fit TRBD1. From germline, CDR1 is KGHSH and CDR2 LQKENI. The V and J ends lost 3 bases and 1 base, in that order; junction bases with no gene match: 8. The CDR3 runs 16 residues. DNA of the CDR3: TGTGCCAGCTCACCGTTACCCAGGGGGACGAACACTGAAGCTTTCTTT. Translating gives CASSPLPRGTNTEAFF.

Only one count was recorded for this clone. CDR3 nucleotides: TGTGCCAGCAGCCCCCAGGGGTTGATCAATCAGCCCCAGCATTTT. It is translated as CASSPQGLINQPQHF. The rearrangement links TRBV2 to TRBJ1-5, with D maybe TRBD1 (6 bases). Deletions cut 6 bases from V and 3 bases from J, with 15 bases between. Germline CDR1 reads SNHLY; CDR2 reads FYNNEI. CDR3 length equals 15 residues.

The rearrangement uses TRBV28 and TRBJ1-2; TRBD1 is a possible D gene (5 bases). The CDR3 is 18 amino acids. V lost 7 bases, J lost 2 bases, and 26 bases lay in between. Germline V gene sequence: CDR1 MDHEN, CDR2 SYDVKM. Here the CDR3 reads CASTSRGYSTTGNYGYTF. The CDR3 DNA reads TGTGCCAGCACCTCTAGGGGATATAGTACCACGGGCAACTATGGCTACACCTTC.

This clone was seen once. The V and J genes are TRBV24-1 and TRBJ2-1; 9 bases match TRBD1. V shed 7 bases, J shed 0 bases, and the junction held 9 bases outside the gene matches. The CDR3 has 17 amino acids. Germline CDR1 reads KGHDR; CDR2 reads SFDVKD. The CDR3 DNA reads TGTGCCACCAGCTCGGACAGGGGTCGGAGCTCCTACAATGAGCAGTTCTTC. Amino acid sequence: CATSSDRGRSSYNEQFF.

The rearrangement uses TRBV5-6 and TRBJ2-7, with no clear D. Trimming took 5 bases from V and 2 from J, leaving 11 bases between them. The CDR3 totals 13 residues. In germline, CDR1 is SGHDT, CDR2 YYEEEE. The CDR3 reads CASSLGLTYEQYF. The CDR3 region has the DNA TGTGCCAGCAGTCTCGGTCTTACCTACGAGCAGTACTTC. Drawing the rest from reference TRBV5-6 and TRBJ2-7, the complete variable domain is DAGVTQSPTHLIKTRGQQVTLRCSPKSGHDTVSWYQQALGQGPQFIFQYYEEEERQRGNFPDRFSGHQFPNYSSELNVNALLLGDSALYLCASSLGLTYEQYFGPGTRLTVT.